This T cell receptor (beta chain) was captured by sequencing in a study of T cell responses to AZD1222 COVID-19 vaccine. TCRdb's table, derived via immunoSEQ multiplex PCR, lists solely in-frame clones and lacks some. This sample carries about 35,000 clones, approximately 84% of them seen once, and the ten largest clones take approximately 11%. The CDR3 is 14 residues long. With 3 bases removed from V and 5 bases from J, the gap between germline ends came to 10 bases. In germline, CDR1 is KGHSH, CDR2 LQKENI. The chain has TRBV18 and TRBJ1-4, with D possibly TRBD1 on 6 matching bases. This TCR was sampled from an adult who received the AZD1222 COVID-19 vaccine. This sample comprised peripheral blood, obtained 28 days after the second AZD1222 dose. CDR3 DNA: TGTGCCAGCTCACCGGGGCAGGGGAATGAAAAACTGTTTTTT. This codes for CASSPGQGNEKLFF. Looking up the rest from reference TRBV18 and TRBJ1-4 gives the full variable domain: NAGVMQNPRHLVRRRGQEARLRCSPMKGHSHVYWYRQLPEEGLKFMVYLQKENIIDESGMPKERFSAEFPKEGPSILRIQQVVRGDSAAYFCASSPGQGNEKLFFGSGTQLSVL.